This entry features one TCR beta chain sequence. This specimen belongs to a study of identical twins. A single record per CDR3 protein comes from TCRdb applying MiXCR to the 5' RACE reads. Among about 520,000 distinct CDR3 sequences listed, about 20% were seen once. CDR1 and CDR2 (germline): MNHEY, SVGAGI. V shed 2 bases and J shed 3 bases, with 14 bases lying between them. The CDR3 has 15 amino acids. There were only healthy Caucasians among the donors. These same records also appear under a second study, on T cells expressing NK-cell markers. As reported in that work: Sorted CD3+CD56-NKG2C+, CD3+CD56+NKG2C+ and CD3+CD56+NKG2C- T cells supplied the TCR beta repertoires. Uncertainty persisted over the HCMV specificity of expanded NKG2C+ T cell clones.

The sample comprised CD4+ T cells sorted from blood. The receptor's source is a woman aged 18-29 years in good health. V is TRBV6-5 and J is TRBJ2-7, with a tentative D call TRBD2 (6 bases). The CDR3 bases are TGTGCCAGCAGTTACCCGGCAGGCGGGGACTACGAGCAGTACTTC. Amino acids: CASSYPAGGDYEQYF.